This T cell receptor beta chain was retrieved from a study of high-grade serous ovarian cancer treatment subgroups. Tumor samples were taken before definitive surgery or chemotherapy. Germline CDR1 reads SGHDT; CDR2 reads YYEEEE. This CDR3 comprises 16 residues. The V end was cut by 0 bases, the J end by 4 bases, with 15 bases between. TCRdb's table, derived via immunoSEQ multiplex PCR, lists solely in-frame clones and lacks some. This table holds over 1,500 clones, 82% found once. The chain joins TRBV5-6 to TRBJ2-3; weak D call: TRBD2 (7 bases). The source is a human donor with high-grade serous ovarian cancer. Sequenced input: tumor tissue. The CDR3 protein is CASSLGGGGTADTQYF. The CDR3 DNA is TGTGCCAGCAGCTTGGGGGGGGGCGGGACCGCAGATACGCAGTATTTT.